This T cell receptor (beta chain) was observed in a study of blood T cell repertoires in COVID-19. In the study overall: T cells, B-cell-depleted T cells, or PBMCs provided the cDNA or gDNA that served as material.

Produced via immunoSEQ multiplex PCR; TCRdb's table is partial and in-frame only. This sample has 250,000 or so clones, with roughly 82% found just once. CDR1 and CDR2 from the germline V gene are SGHVS and FQNEAQ. Between the trimmed V and J ends, which lost 5 bases and 0 bases, there was a span of 13 bases. The length of the CDR3 is 15 residues. Everyone who took part was roughly 18 to 89 years old, and they came from about 25 US areas. Cohort assignment relied on participant-reported clinical history. Cohort 3 recovered donors had two negative PCRs, clearance, or symptom resolution. The specimen sequenced was PBMCs or T cells enriched from blood (not recorded which). The chain couples TRBV7-8 to TRBJ1-2; tentatively, D is TRBD1 (6 bases). The TCR was taken from a woman aged 45-65 years who had recovered from COVID-19. CDR3 region: CASSEVGQTNYGYTF. The CDR3 DNA is TGTGCCAGCAGCGAAGTTGGACAGACTAACTATGGCTACACCTTC.